Listed below are T cell receptor beta chains from one sample, sequenced in a study of control samples from healthy donors and cancer patients. Method: immunoSEQ multiplex PCR; TCRdb's copy keeps in-frame clones and lacks some. Here the sample spans roughly 120,000 clones, approximately 95% being singletons. The sequencing input was blood. The receptors come from a man aged 25-40 years in good health. CDR3s include the opening cysteine and the closing phenylalanine or tryptophan. Fields, in order: D gene, V gene, J gene, clone size, CDR3 DNA, CDR3 protein. D genes are given only for firm matches. The size field is filled for only some rows; it gives once, few, many or a size class.

D gene: NA
V gene: TRBV19
J gene: TRBJ1-5
clone size: NA
CDR3 DNA: TGTGCCAGTAGTATAGTGTTCAAGGGTCAGCCCCAGCATTTT
CDR3 protein: CASSIVFKGQPQHF

D gene: NA
V gene: TRBV11-2
J gene: TRBJ1-2
clone size: NA
CDR3 DNA: TGTGCCAGCAGCCCGTCTTGGACAGCCGTCTATGGCTACACCTTC
CDR3 protein: CASSPSWTAVYGYTF

D gene: TRBD1
V gene: TRBV19
J gene: TRBJ1-3
clone size: NA
CDR3 DNA: TGTGCCAGTAGACAGGGGGCTTCTGGAAACACCATATATTTT
CDR3 protein: CASRQGASGNTIYF

D gene: NA
V gene: TRBV4-2
J gene: TRBJ1-3
clone size: NA
CDR3 DNA: TGTGCCAGCAGCGAGAGGCAGGGTACTCTTGCTGGAAGCACCATATATTTT
CDR3 protein: CASSERQGTLAGSTIYF

D gene: TRBD2
V gene: TRBV2
J gene: TRBJ2-3
clone size: NA
CDR3 DNA: TGTGCCAGCAGTCTGACGGAGCGGGGGGAATATTTT
CDR3 protein: CASSLTERGEYF

D gene: NA
V gene: TRBV30
J gene: TRBJ1-1
clone size: NA
CDR3 DNA: TGTGCCTGGAGTGGGGCCCTCTCAGCGCTTGAAGCTTTCTTT
CDR3 protein: CAWSGALSALEAFF

D gene: NA
V gene: TRBV9
J gene: TRBJ2-3
clone size: NA
CDR3 DNA: TGTGCCAGCAGCGTAGTAGATACGCAGTATTTT
CDR3 protein: CASSVVDTQYF

D gene: NA
V gene: TRBV5-1
J gene: TRBJ1-2
clone size: NA
CDR3 DNA: TGCGCCAGCAGCTTATTTCAGGGAAACTATGGCTACACCTTC
CDR3 protein: CASSLFQGNYGYTF

D gene: TRBD1
V gene: TRBV5-6
J gene: TRBJ2-7
clone size: NA
CDR3 DNA: TGTGCCAGCAGCCCGACAGGGGGCGCGGCGGTCGAGCAGTACTTC
CDR3 protein: CASSPTGGAAVEQYF

D gene: TRBD1
V gene: TRBV4-3
J gene: TRBJ1-1
clone size: once
CDR3 DNA: TGCGCCAGCAGCCAAGATTACAGGGGGAACACTGAAGCTTTCTTT
CDR3 protein: CASSQDYRGNTEAFF

D gene: NA
V gene: TRBV28
J gene: TRBJ2-2
clone size: NA
CDR3 DNA: TGTGCCAGCAGTTTTCCGATCACCGGGGAGCTGTTTTTT
CDR3 protein: CASSFPITGELFF

D gene: TRBD1
V gene: TRBV28
J gene: TRBJ2-5
clone size: NA
CDR3 DNA: TGTGCCAGCAGTTCAGGGGGCCAAGAGACCCAGTACTTC
CDR3 protein: CASSSGGQETQYF

D gene: TRBD1
V gene: TRBV14
J gene: TRBJ2-5
clone size: NA
CDR3 DNA: TGTGCCAGCAGCCAGCGGACAGGGGGAAGGGAGACCCAGTACTTC
CDR3 protein: CASSQRTGGRETQYF

D gene: NA
V gene: TRBV7-2
J gene: TRBJ2-3
clone size: NA
CDR3 DNA: TGTGCCAGCAGCTTAGTTCTAGCTGCCAATACGCAGTATTTT
CDR3 protein: CASSLVLAANTQYF

D gene: NA
V gene: TRBV7-9
J gene: TRBJ1-2
clone size: NA
CDR3 DNA: TGTGCCAGCAGCTTCGGCGCGACACGCAACTATGGCTACACCTTC
CDR3 protein: CASSFGATRNYGYTF

D gene: TRBD2
V gene: TRBV30
J gene: TRBJ2-2
clone size: NA
CDR3 DNA: TGTGCCTGGAGGGCCCGACTGGGGAGGGCCGCCGGGGAGCTGTTTTTT
CDR3 protein: CAWRARLGRAAGELFF

D gene: NA
V gene: TRBV7-9
J gene: TRBJ1-6
clone size: NA
CDR3 DNA: TGTGCCAGCAGCTTAGTGGGGGTTTCACCCCTCCACTTT
CDR3 protein: CASSLVGVSPLHF

D gene: NA
V gene: TRBV6-4
J gene: TRBJ1-2
clone size: NA
CDR3 DNA: TGTGCCAGCAGTGTTTCCTTAAAAGCTAACTATGGCTACACCTTC
CDR3 protein: CASSVSLKANYGYTF

D gene: TRBD1
V gene: TRBV7-2
J gene: TRBJ1-1
clone size: NA
CDR3 DNA: TGTGCCAGCAGCTTAGGAGGGGGCGGTCCGGGGCTTACTGAAGCTTTCTTT
CDR3 protein: CASSLGGGGPGLTEAFF

D gene: NA
V gene: TRBV30
J gene: TRBJ2-7
clone size: NA
CDR3 DNA: TGTGCCTGGAGCTTTAGTTCCTACGAGCAGTACTTC
CDR3 protein: CAWSFSSYEQYF

D gene: NA
V gene: TRBV19
J gene: TRBJ2-6
clone size: NA
CDR3 DNA: TGTGCCAGTAGTATAGGGGGGGAGTTGTCTTACTCTGGGGCCAACGTCCTGACTTTC
CDR3 protein: CASSIGGELSYSGANVLTF

D gene: NA
V gene: TRBV7-9
J gene: TRBJ2-3
clone size: NA
CDR3 DNA: TGTGCCAGCAGTTTTACGGGGGATACGCAGTATTTT
CDR3 protein: CASSFTGDTQYF

D gene: NA
V gene: TRBV9
J gene: TRBJ2-1
clone size: NA
CDR3 DNA: TGTGCCAGCAGCGTATTTGAGCGGAGTGAGCAGTTCTTC
CDR3 protein: CASSVFERSEQFF

D gene: TRBD2
V gene: TRBV7-8
J gene: TRBJ2-4
clone size: NA
CDR3 DNA: TGTGCCAGCAGCTTAGCAGGGCGGGGGGGCAACATTCAGTACTTC
CDR3 protein: CASSLAGRGGNIQYF

D gene: NA
V gene: TRBV28
J gene: TRBJ1-5
clone size: NA
CDR3 DNA: TGTGCCAGCAGTTTCTCACTAGGGGGGTTCAATCAGCCCCAGCATTTT
CDR3 protein: CASSFSLGGFNQPQHF

D gene: NA
V gene: TRBV30
J gene: TRBJ2-1
clone size: NA
CDR3 DNA: TGTGCCTGGAGTGGCACAGGTTACAATGAGCAGTTCTTC
CDR3 protein: CAWSGTGYNEQFF

D gene: NA
V gene: TRBV4-3
J gene: TRBJ2-1
clone size: NA
CDR3 DNA: TGCGCCAGCAGCCAAGATCGGGTCTCCTACAATGAGCAGTTCTTC
CDR3 protein: CASSQDRVSYNEQFF

D gene: NA
V gene: TRBV30
J gene: TRBJ1-2
clone size: NA
CDR3 DNA: TGTGCCTGGGGCATCTATGGCTACACCTTC
CDR3 protein: CAWGIYGYTF

D gene: NA
V gene: TRBV18
J gene: TRBJ1-6
clone size: NA
CDR3 DNA: TGTGCCAGCTCACCACAGTCTCCATCTAATTCACCCCTCCACTTT
CDR3 protein: CASSPQSPSNSPLHF

D gene: NA
V gene: TRBV4-1
J gene: TRBJ1-5
clone size: NA
CDR3 DNA: TGCGCCAGCAGCCACTCGGGCGGGGGGGATGGTCAGCCCCAGCATTTT
CDR3 protein: CASSHSGGGDGQPQHF

D gene: NA
V gene: TRBV5-8
J gene: TRBJ1-1
clone size: NA
CDR3 DNA: TGTGCCAGCAGCTTGGGCACTGAAGCTTTCTTT
CDR3 protein: CASSLGTEAFF

D gene: NA
V gene: TRBV6-1
J gene: TRBJ2-2
clone size: NA
CDR3 DNA: TGTGCCAGCAGTGAACCTTTCCGGACGGCCACCGGGGAGCTGTTTTTT
CDR3 protein: CASSEPFRTATGELFF

D gene: NA
V gene: TRBV12-3/TRBV12-4
J gene: TRBJ1-1
clone size: NA
CDR3 DNA: TGTGCCAGCAGTCCATGGGTCACTGAAGCTTTCTTT
CDR3 protein: CASSPWVTEAFF

D gene: NA
V gene: TRBV6-2/TRBV6-3
J gene: TRBJ2-7
clone size: NA
CDR3 DNA: TGTGCCAGCAGTTACTCGGGGGAGCAGTACTTC
CDR3 protein: CASSYSGEQYF

D gene: TRBD1
V gene: TRBV3-1/TRBV3-2
J gene: TRBJ1-4
clone size: NA
CDR3 DNA: TGTGCCAGCAGCCAACTCGGACAGGGGGCAGGTAATGAAAAACTGTTTTTT
CDR3 protein: CASSQLGQGAGNEKLFF

D gene: NA
V gene: TRBV30
J gene: TRBJ2-5
clone size: NA
CDR3 DNA: TGTGCCTGGAGAGGTCAAGAGACCCAGTACTTC
CDR3 protein: CAWRGQETQYF

D gene: TRBD2
V gene: TRBV5-1
J gene: TRBJ2-3
clone size: once
CDR3 DNA: TGCGCCAGCAGCCCACTAGCGGGAGTGGCAGATACGCAGTATTTT
CDR3 protein: CASSPLAGVADTQYF

D gene: NA
V gene: TRBV19
J gene: TRBJ2-2
clone size: NA
CDR3 DNA: TGTGCCAGTAATGTGAGGGGTAGCACCGGGGAGCTGTTTTTT
CDR3 protein: CASNVRGSTGELFF

D gene: NA
V gene: TRBV19
J gene: TRBJ1-2
clone size: NA
CDR3 DNA: TGTGCCAGTAGTATAGGTACAGTTAACTATGGCTACACCTTC
CDR3 protein: CASSIGTVNYGYTF

D gene: TRBD2
V gene: TRBV27
J gene: TRBJ2-1
clone size: NA
CDR3 DNA: TGTGCCAGCAGTTTATCGAGGCGGGGGACTAGCCAGCTCACCCTGTTCTTC
CDR3 protein: CASSLSRRGTSQLTLFF

D gene: NA
V gene: TRBV18
J gene: TRBJ2-1
clone size: NA
CDR3 DNA: TGTGCCAGCTCACCCCCCGGTGGTGAGCAGTTCTTC
CDR3 protein: CASSPPGGEQFF